The 18 T cell receptor beta chains presented below share a single source sample, sequenced in a study of blood T cell repertoires in COVID-19 (dated by TCRdb to 2020 to 2022). To prepare the library, the immunoSEQ multiplex PCR assay was applied. TCRdb holds this immuneACCESS table with in-frame rearrangements only. Some clones are missing; in checked studies, unresolved V genes explain under half, and the rest has no known cause. The sample table contains roughly 200,000 clones; only one count was recorded for 86% of them. Around 4% of the sample is held by the ten biggest clonotypes. Sequenced material: PBMCs or T cells enriched from blood (not recorded which). These receptors all stem from a woman aged 30 to 39 who had been exposed to COVID-19.

The V call is TRBV3-1 (or the pseudogene TRBV3-2), the J call TRBJ1-2; perhaps TRBD1 as D (5 bases). The CDR3 length is 14 residues. Germline CDR1 LGHDT, CDR2 YNNKEL (reference sequence). V was clipped by 4 bases and J by 3 bases, with 12 bases between them. CDR3 loop: CASSLSGGDYGYTF. The CDR3 nucleotides read TGTGCCAGCAGCCTCAGTGGAGGGGACTATGGCTACACCTTC.

The V call is TRBV11-3, the J call TRBJ2-1, with D possibly TRBD1 on 6 matching bases. Germline CDR1 SGHNT, CDR2 YENEEA. The CDR3 is 15 amino acids. V was cut by 0 bases and J by 6 bases, with 12 bases left in between. The CDR3 nucleotides are TGTGCCAGCAGCTTAGATCAAACAGGGATCAATGAGCAGTTCTTC. It yields the protein CASSLDQTGINEQFF.

The gene calls are TRBV2 and TRBJ1-4, with TRBD1 matching 7 bases. The CDR3 covers 15 residues. The germline V gene has CDR1 SNHLY and CDR2 FYNNEI. V lost 2 bases, J lost 8 bases, and 8 bases stayed unmatched. The CDR3 coding sequence is TGTGCCAGCAGTGAATGGGGACAGAGAGGGGAAAAACTGTTTTTT. This sequence encodes CASSEWGQRGEKLFF. The whole variable domain, filled in from reference TRBV2 and TRBJ1-4, reads EPEVTQTPSHQVTQMGQEVILRCVPISNHLYFYWYRQILGQKVEFLVSFYNNEISEKSEIFDDQFSVERPDGSNFTLKIRSTKLEDSAMYFCASSEWGQRGEKLFFGSGTQLSVL.

The V gene is TRBV21-1, the J gene TRBJ1-2. TRBV21-1 has pseudogene status. This CDR3 spans 14 amino acids. The CDR3 region has the DNA TGTGCCAGCAATTCAAAGAGTGCGTCTATAGGCTACACCTTC. It translates to CASNSKSASIGYTF.

The rearrangement links TRBV19 to TRBJ1-5; TRBD1 matches 7 bases. The ends lost 8 bases at V and 6 bases at J; junction bases unmatched: 16. The CDR3 covers 16 residues. Germline values: CDR1 LNHDA, CDR2 SQIVND (reference sequence). CDR3 bases: TGTGCCAGTTCACCCCTGGACAGGAAGGGGGTTCAGCCCCAGCATTTT. Translated: CASSPLDRKGVQPQHF.

This chain joins TRBV7-3 and TRBJ1-1; D is unresolved. This CDR3 spans 15 amino acids. V was pared by 5 bases and J by 4 bases, with 17 bases between. Germline V gene sequence: CDR1 SGHTA, CDR2 FQGTGA. The CDR3 loop reads CASSQDGVGSTEAFF. DNA for the CDR3: TGTGCCAGCAGCCAAGATGGGGTAGGGAGCACTGAAGCTTTCTTT.

The chain carries TRBV2 and TRBJ1-2; D is undetermined. The germline V and J ends were trimmed by 1 base and 4 bases, with 13 bases remaining between them. The CDR3 sequence is 15 residues long. Germline CDR1 is SNHLY and CDR2 is FYNNEI. The CDR3 sequence: CASSEVGGVGYGYTF. In nucleotides, the CDR3 is TGTGCCAGCAGTGAAGTGGGCGGGGTTGGCTATGGCTACACCTTC. The full variable domain, its missing parts supplied by reference TRBV2 and TRBJ1-2, is EPEVTQTPSHQVTQMGQEVILRCVPISNHLYFYWYRQILGQKVEFLVSFYNNEISEKSEIFDDQFSVERPDGSNFTLKIRSTKLEDSAMYFCASSEVGGVGYGYTFGSGTRLTVV.

This clone came up a few times. This chain uses TRBV30 with TRBJ2-1; the D gene is possibly TRBD2 (6 bases). V was cut by 0 bases and J by 9 bases, with 9 bases left in between. CDR3 size: 12 residues. Germline-derived CDR1 and CDR2 are GTSNPN and SVGIG (reference sequence). The CDR3 nucleotides are TGTGCCTGGAGTGTTGGAGGGTCTGAGCAGTTCTTC. It yields the protein CAWSVGGSEQFF.

The chain recombines TRBV3-1 (or the pseudogene TRBV3-2) with TRBJ2-7; maybe TRBD2 (6 bases). This CDR3 has 14 residues. The V gene's germline CDR1 is LGHDT and CDR2 YNNKEL (reference sequence). V was shortened by 6 bases and J by 7 bases, with 19 bases between the two germline ends. CDR3 coding DNA: TGTGCCAGCAGTCTCGTAGCCGGGACTCGGGAGCAGTACTTC. It is translated as CASSLVAGTREQYF.

This chain uses TRBV4-2 with TRBJ1-3; D unclear. V was pared by 3 bases and J by 0 bases, with 12 bases between. The germline V gene encodes CDR1 LGHNA and CDR2 YNFKEQ. This CDR3 spans 16 amino acids. The CDR3 nucleotides read TGTGCCAGCAGCCAGGCCGAGGGCCGCTCTGGAAACACCATATATTTT. Translated, it gives CASSQAEGRSGNTIYF.

The V and J genes are TRBV24-1 and TRBJ2-3; TRBD2 matches 8 bases. CDR3 length: 16 residues. V trimming: 3 bases; J trimming: 1 base; junction bases outside the gene matches: 5. Germline V gene data show CDR1 as KGHDR and CDR2 as SFDVKD. The CDR3 loop reads CATSDALAGGTDTQYF. CDR3 DNA sequence: TGTGCCACCAGTGATGCTCTAGCGGGCGGCACAGATACGCAGTATTTT.

The rearrangement joins TRBV2 to TRBJ1-2; tentatively, D is TRBD1 (6 bases). CDR3 length: 14 residues. V dropped 3 bases and J dropped 8 bases, with 16 bases sitting between them. CDR1 SNHLY and CDR2 FYNNEI come from the germline V gene. The CDR3 protein is CASSEYRVAEGYTF. For the CDR3, the DNA is TGTGCCAGCAGTGAGTACAGGGTGGCGGAAGGCTACACCTTC.

The rearrangement uses TRBV4-2 and TRBJ1-4, with TRBD1 matching 7 bases. The CDR3 is 16 amino acids. Germline CDR1 LGHNA, CDR2 YNFKEQ. V lost 3 bases to trimming and J lost 4 bases; unmatched junction nucleotides: 8. Here the CDR3 DNA reads TGTGCCAGCAGCCAGGCAACAGGGGCCGGTAATGAAAAACTGTTTTTT. The encoded protein is CASSQATGAGNEKLFF.

The rearrangement joins TRBV5-1 to TRBJ1-1; TRBD1 might be the D (5 bases). Germline V gene sequence: CDR1 SGHRS, CDR2 YFSETQ. The CDR3 totals 13 residues. Trimming cost V 2 bases and J 1 base, with 6 bases left between them. In nucleotides, the CDR3 is TGCGCCAGCAGCTTCGGGGGGAACACTGAAGCTTTCTTT. Protein: CASSFGGNTEAFF.

This clone was seen a single time. The chain combines TRBV6-5 with TRBJ1-6; perhaps TRBD1 as D (5 bases). Germline assignment: CDR1 MNHEY and CDR2 SVGAGI. The CDR3 sequence is 16 residues long. The V end was cut by 3 bases, the J end by 9 bases, with 18 bases between. The CDR3 DNA reads as TGTGCCAGCAGTTATGGGGCAGCCCGACGTGGTTCACCCCTCCACTTT. It encodes CASSYGAARRGSPLHF.

This clone was seen only a few times. This sequence joins TRBV6-5 and TRBJ1-2, with D perhaps matching TRBD1 (5 bases). Germline V gene lookup returns CDR1 MNHEY and CDR2 SVGAGI. The V gene lost 2 bases and the J gene lost 7 bases, with 17 bases spanning the gap. This CDR3 is 15 amino acids long. CDR3 sequence (DNA): TGTGCCAGCAGTTACACGCGACAGTTCGAGAGTGGCTACACCTTC. This codes for CASSYTRQFESGYTF.

J is TRBJ1-1 and V is TRBV10-3; TRBD1 might be the D (6 bases). The CDR3 runs 14 residues. Germline V gives CDR1 ENHRY, CDR2 SYGVKD. The V and J ends lost 2 bases and 6 bases respectively, with 13 bases between them. The CDR3 DNA reads as TGTGCCATCAGTGAGCCAGGTGGGGGCTCTGAAGCTTTCTTT. It translates to CAISEPGGGSEAFF.

The chain uses TRBV25-1 and TRBJ2-2; 7 nucleotides match TRBD1. The V gene's germline CDR1 is MGHDK and CDR2 SYGVNS. The junction had 7 bases not matched to a gene; V was cut back by 4 bases and J by 2 bases. The CDR3 loop spans 16 amino acids. The CDR3 reads CASSANRGANTGELFF. CDR3 bases: TGTGCCAGCAGTGCCAACAGGGGCGCTAACACCGGGGAGCTGTTTTTT.